These 32 T cell receptor beta chains came from one sample sequenced in a study of identical twins listed by TCRdb under 2016. The method was 5' RACE. TCRdb records Illumina HiSeq 2000 as the sequencer. In-frame beta chains were kept once TCRdb had trimmed the public reads at Q25 with fastp and called clones with MiXCR. Rows are combined by CDR3 protein, so each entry shows the most common genes and DNA. A total of 1.5 million to 2 million distinct CDR3 sequences appear in this sample, 32% of them only once. The ten largest account for about 0.3% of the sample. Sequenced input: cord blood. The receptors here all came from a newborn girl in good health.

This sequence joins TRBV20-1 and TRBJ2-1, with TRBD1 identical over 9 bases. The tail of the sequence fits TRBJ2-7 better, so the J call may be wrong. The CDR3 consists of 14 residues. Germline V CDR1 and CDR2: DFQATT, SNEGSKA (reference sequence). CDR3 sequence: CSARKDRGYNEQYF. In DNA form, the CDR3 reads TGCAGTGCTAGGAAGGACAGGGGTTACAATGAGCAGTACTTC.

V is TRBV2 and J is TRBJ1-2; no reliable D call. The CDR3 contains 14 residues. Germline V gene lookup returns CDR1 SNHLY and CDR2 FYNNEI. V lost 7 bases and J lost 4, with 16 bases in between. This chain's CDR3 is CASIQTQASYGYTF. The CDR3 DNA reads as TGTGCCAGCATCCAGACACAAGCTAGCTATGGCTACACCTTC.

V usage is TRBV7-8 and J usage is TRBJ2-1; D is possibly TRBD2 (7 bases). V was shortened by 4 bases and J by 3 bases, with 22 bases between the two germline ends. The CDR3 covers 18 residues. CDR1 and CDR2 (germline): SGHVS, FQNEAQ. CDR3 residues: CASSSLGGGGPIYNEQFF. The CDR3 DNA reads TGTGCCAGCAGCTCCCTAGGAGGGGGAGGGCCCATCTACAATGAGCAGTTCTTC.

The chain joins TRBV27 to TRBJ2-1; TRBD2 aligns across 7 bases. The J call may not be correct, given that the DNA end is closer to TRBJ2-7. The CDR3 is 17 residues long. Germline loops: CDR1 MNHEY, CDR2 SMNVEV (reference sequence). The CDR3 DNA reads TGTGCCAGCAGTTTACCGGCTAGCGGTCTGGGAATCAATGAGCAGTACTTC. This gives the protein CASSLPASGLGINEQYF.

This clonotype was seen more than once but under ten times. V is TRBV4-1 and J is TRBJ2-1, with 7 bases that match TRBD2. In germline, CDR1 is MGHRA, CDR2 YSYEKL. J lost 7 bases, V lost 1 base, and 4 bases had no gene match. This CDR3 is built from 14 residues. This CDR3 is CASSQAGRVNEQFF. The CDR3 DNA reads as TGCGCCAGCAGCCAAGCGGGGAGGGTGAATGAGCAGTTCTTC.

This clonotype was seen many times. The chain uses TRBV20-1 and TRBJ2-7, with a weak D call TRBD1 (5 bases). Germline CDR1 is DFQATT and CDR2 is SNEGSKA (reference sequence). The CDR3 contains 12 residues. Trimming removed 1 base at V and 4 bases at J, with 8 bases between. The CDR3 nucleotides are TGCAGTGCTAGAGTCAGGGTTTACGAGCAGTACTTC. It codes for CSARVRVYEQYF.

J is TRBJ2-4 and V is TRBV28; no definite D call. Judging by the DNA end, TRBJ2-7 fits better; the J call may be wrong. The CDR3 is 13 residues long. Germline lookup yields CDR1 MDHEN and CDR2 SYDVKM. The CDR3 here is CASSPILQYEQYF. The DNA of the CDR3 is TGTGCCAGCAGTCCTATCCTCCAATACGAGCAGTACTTC.

V usage is TRBV10-3 and J usage is TRBJ2-5; TRBD2 aligns across 11 bases. There are 13 residues in the CDR3. The germline V gene has CDR1 ENHRY and CDR2 SYGVKD. This CDR3 is CTGSGRADNEQYF. CDR3 nucleotides: TGTACCGGTAGCGGGAGGGCAGACAATGAGCAGTACTTC.

This clonotype occurred a few times. The V call is TRBV25-1, the J call TRBJ2-3, with TRBD2 matching over 8 bases. The germline CDR1 and CDR2 sequences are MGHDK and SYGVNS. The CDR3 is made up of 17 amino acids. V shed 4 bases and J 4 bases; nucleotides not matched to a gene: 13. CDR3 in DNA: TGTGCCAGCAGTGTCTCGACGGGAGCGGGAGCTTCAGATACGCAGTATTTT. Translating it yields CASSVSTGAGASDTQYF.

The rearrangement joins TRBV5-1 to TRBJ2-1, with 16 bases matching TRBD2. J was trimmed by 9 bases and V by 1 base; bases with no gene match: 7. This CDR3 spans 17 amino acids. Germline V gene sequence: CDR1 SGHRS, CDR2 YFSETQ. DNA for the CDR3: TGCGCCAGCAGCTTGCCGGGACTAGCGGGAGGGGGAGGTGAGCAGTTCTTC. Its translation: CASSLPGLAGGGGEQFF.

The gene calls are TRBV10-3 and TRBJ2-7; no clear D gene. The V gene's germline CDR1 is ENHRY and CDR2 SYGVKD. V dropped 11 bases and J dropped 7 bases, with 21 bases sitting between them. CDR3 length: 13 amino acids. In nucleotides, the CDR3 is TGTGCCGCTAGGATACAGCTTGGGGATGAGCAGTACTTC. Translated: CAARIQLGDEQYF.

This chain uses TRBV2 with TRBJ1-4; 7 bases line up with TRBD1. The V gene's germline CDR1 is SNHLY and CDR2 FYNNEI. This CDR3 region has 15 residues. V shed 2 bases, J shed 7 bases, and the junction held 7 bases outside the gene matches. CDR3 region: CASSEWTGRGEKLFF. For the CDR3, the DNA is TGTGCCAGCAGTGAATGGACAGGAAGGGGTGAAAAACTGTTTTTT.

The chain combines TRBV27 with TRBJ2-5, with D perhaps assigned TRBD1 or TRBD2 (5 bases each). The ends were cut back, 4 bases at V and 2 bases at J, with 14 bases in the middle. The CDR3 covers 15 residues. Germline-derived CDR1 and CDR2 are MNHEY and SMNVEV (reference sequence). CDR3 nucleotide sequence: TGTGCCAGCAGTTCCCAGGGTCGGGGTCAAGAGACCCAGTACTTC. It yields the protein CASSSQGRGQETQYF.

The table lists this clonotype with a few counts. This chain connects TRBV11-2 to TRBJ2-7, with D maybe TRBD2 (6 bases). Per germline, CDR1 SGHAT and CDR2 FQNNGV. V was pared by 0 bases and J by 6 bases, with 18 bases between. The CDR3 spans 16 residues. CDR3 amino acids: CASSLEGLRGRAEQYF. The CDR3 nucleotides read TGTGCCAGCAGCTTAGAAGGACTACGGGGCAGAGCCGAGCAGTACTTC.

The chain is built from TRBV5-1 and TRBJ2-3; 10 bases are shared with TRBD2. Trimming at V came to 6 bases and at J to 2 bases, leaving 3 bases not matched to a gene. Germline-derived CDR1 and CDR2 are SGHRS and YFSETQ. The CDR3 totals 14 residues. In nucleotides, the CDR3 is TGCGCCAGCAAGCTAGCGGGAGTCACAGATACGCAGTATTTT. It translates to CASKLAGVTDTQYF.

The sample holds a few counts of this clonotype. This chain joins TRBV7-2 and TRBJ1-5, with 7 bases fitting TRBD1. The V gene's germline CDR1 is SGHTA and CDR2 FQGNSA. J gave up 4 bases and V 4 bases, and 10 bases lay outside the gene matches. The CDR3 covers 16 residues. This CDR3 reads CASSYRGGLRNQPQHF. The CDR3 DNA sequence: TGTGCCAGCAGCTACAGGGGAGGTCTGCGGAATCAGCCCCAGCATTTT.

This clonotype was recorded once. The chain employs TRBV18 and TRBJ1-3; D is unclear. V gave up 0 bases and J gave up 0 bases, with 9 bases separating them. Germline V gives CDR1 KGHSH, CDR2 LQKENI. The CDR3 has 16 residues. The CDR3 loop reads CASSPPVRFSGNTIYF. For the CDR3, the DNA is TGTGCCAGCTCACCACCAGTTCGCTTCTCTGGAAACACCATATATTTT.

The rearrangement uses TRBV5-1 and TRBJ2-1; TRBD2 matches at 11 bases. This CDR3 comprises 18 residues. The germline V gene has CDR1 SGHRS and CDR2 YFSETQ. Trimming took 0 bases from V and 2 from J; bases not matched to a gene: 7. The CDR3, as DNA: TGCGCCAGCAGCTTGGATAAGTTTAGCGGGAGGGCCTACAATGAGCAGTTCTTC. Amino acids: CASSLDKFSGRAYNEQFF. Using reference TRBV5-1 and TRBJ2-1 for the parts outside the CDR3, the full variable domain is KAGVTQTPRYLIKTRGQQVTLSCSPISGHRSVSWYQQTPGQGLQFLFEYFSETQRNKGNFPGRFSGRQFSNSRSEMNVSTLELGDSALYLCASSLDKFSGRAYNEQFFGPGTRLTVL.

The chain has TRBV5-1 and TRBJ2-7, with 9 bases fitting TRBD2. V gave up 0 bases and J gave up 5 bases; unmatched junction bases: 6. Germline V lookup: CDR1 SGHRS, CDR2 YFSETQ. This CDR3 is 15 amino acids long. CDR3 protein: CASSLVGTSFDEQYF. In nucleotides, the CDR3 is TGCGCCAGCAGCTTGGTCGGGACTAGCTTCGACGAGCAGTACTTC.

The rearrangement uses TRBV18 and TRBJ2-3; TRBD2 agrees at 12 bases. V trimming: 2 bases; J trimming: 5 bases; junction bases outside the gene matches: 5. The CDR3 is 16 amino acids. CDR1 and CDR2 from the germline V gene are KGHSH and LQKENI. This chain's CDR3 is CASSPLATSGGDTQYF. CDR3 DNA: TGTGCCAGCTCACCATTAGCGACTAGCGGGGGAGATACGCAGTATTTT.

V and J are TRBV10-3 and TRBJ1-2; 9 bases fit TRBD1. CDR3 length: 14 residues. V shed 2 bases, J shed 5 bases, and the junction held 3 bases outside the gene matches. Germline V gene data show CDR1 as ENHRY and CDR2 as SYGVKD. The CDR3 DNA follows: TGTGCCATCAGTGAGGACGGGACAGGGTATGGCTACACCTTC. Amino acid sequence: CAISEDGTGYGYTF.

CDR3 sequence reads: CASSRKGQGANSPLHF. As DNA, the CDR3 is TGTGCCAGCAGTCGAAAAGGACAGGGGGCAAATTCACCCCTCCACTTT. This chain joins TRBV27 and TRBJ1-6, with 11 positions matching TRBD1. This CDR3 has 16 residues. The junction had 7 bases not matched to a gene; V was cut back by 5 bases and J by 7 bases. From germline, CDR1 is MNHEY and CDR2 SMNVEV (reference sequence).

In the case of this clonotype: Given a much more abundant clone one base away, this may be a read error. V is TRBV3-1 and J is TRBJ2-5; D is unresolved. The germline CDR1 and CDR2 sequences are LGHDT and YNNKEL (reference sequence). This CDR3 contains 15 residues. The V and J ends lost 4 bases and 3 bases respectively, with 15 bases between them. CDR3 in amino acids: CASSRRIGSKETQYF. As DNA, the CDR3 is TGTGCCAGCAGCCGAAGGATCGGGTCTAAAGAGACCCAGTACTTC.

The chain is built from TRBV4-2 and TRBJ2-3; D gene unclear. This CDR3 is built from 13 residues. V lost 4 bases and J 6 bases, leaving 11 bases between the germline ends. Germline assignment: CDR1 LGHNA and CDR2 YNFKEQ. CDR3 sequence: CASSRGDWDTQYF. CDR3 bases: TGTGCCAGCAGCCGAGGTGACTGGGATACGCAGTATTTT.

This clonotype was recorded a few times. The rearrangement uses TRBV20-1 and TRBJ2-3; TRBD2 aligns across 12 bases. This CDR3 comprises 15 residues. Germline CDR1 reads DFQATT; CDR2 reads SNEGSKA (reference sequence). V shed 4 bases, J shed 8 bases, and the junction held 10 bases outside the gene matches. The CDR3 sequence: CSATPLAGGLPTQYF. The CDR3 bases are TGCAGTGCTACTCCGCTAGCGGGGGGGCTTCCTACGCAGTATTTT.

The gene calls are TRBV3-1 and TRBJ2-2; a possible D gene is TRBD2 (6 bases). Germline loops: CDR1 LGHDT, CDR2 YNNKEL (reference sequence). V lost 8 bases, J lost 7 bases, and 14 bases lay in between. The CDR3 runs to 13 residues. CDR3 sequence reads: CASRAGRSGELFF. CDR3 DNA sequence: TGTGCCAGCCGAGCGGGTAGGAGCGGGGAGCTGTTTTTT.

In its sample, this clonotype was seen a few times. The rearrangement uses TRBV20-1 and TRBJ2-3; the D gene is possibly TRBD1 (6 bases). Germline V gene data show CDR1 as DFQATT and CDR2 as SNEGSKA (reference sequence). V was shortened by 5 bases and J by 4 bases, with 19 bases between the two germline ends. The CDR3 is 15 residues long. The CDR3 nucleotides read TGCAGTGCTCCAGGCGCCCCAGGGGTCGCAGATACGCAGTATTTT. This gives the protein CSAPGAPGVADTQYF.

This clonotype was detected ten times or more. J is TRBJ2-7 and V is TRBV24-1; D perhaps matches TRBD1 (6 bases). Germline CDR1 KGHDR, CDR2 SFDVKD. Trimming shortened V by 1 base and J by 9 bases, and 9 bases separated the two germline ends. CDR3 size: 12 residues. The CDR3 reads CATSDLGGTQYF. DNA of the CDR3: TGTGCCACCAGTGATTTAGGGGGAACGCAGTACTTC.

This clonotype was recorded at least ten times. The CDR3 loop reads CSASRGSSYNEQFF. In nucleotides, the CDR3 is TGCAGTGCTAGTCGAGGGAGCTCCTACAATGAGCAGTTCTTC. The chain combines TRBV20-1 with TRBJ2-1; D is possibly TRBD2 (5 bases). Trimming took off 3 bases at V and 0 bases at J, with 9 bases between the two ends. The CDR3 is 14 residues long. Germline V gene sequence: CDR1 DFQATT, CDR2 SNEGSKA (reference sequence).

This clonotype was recorded a few times. The chain has TRBV20-1 and TRBJ2-7; 8 bases align to TRBD2. Germline V gene sequence: CDR1 DFQATT, CDR2 SNEGSKA (reference sequence). The CDR3 has 15 amino acids. The V and J ends lost 0 bases and 3 bases, in that order; junction bases with no gene match: 7. The CDR3 nucleotides read TGCAGTGCTAGAGATCGGGCTAGCGGGTTCTACGAGCAGTACTTC. This gives the protein CSARDRASGFYEQYF.

The CDR3 protein is CASSGGTGRYGYTF. The CDR3, as DNA: TGTGCCAGCAGTGGCGGGACAGGGCGGTATGGCTACACCTTC. The chain recombines TRBV12-3 or TRBV12-4 with TRBJ1-2; 9 bases fit TRBD1. J was trimmed by 5 bases and V by 5 bases; bases with no gene match: 6. The CDR3 is made up of 14 amino acids.

This clonotype was seen at least ten times. This chain links TRBV11-1 with TRBJ2-1; TRBD1 is a possible D gene (6 bases). The CDR3 contains 14 residues. V was trimmed by 5 bases and J by 14 bases, leaving 22 bases between them. Per germline, CDR1 SGHAT and CDR2 FQDESV (reference sequence). The CDR3: CASSLNTGDTPEFF. The CDR3 region has the DNA TGTGCCAGCAGCCTTAACACTGGGGACACCCCCGAGTTCTTC.